This T cell receptor (beta chain) was identified during a study of CD8 T cells in ankylosing spondylitis. Germline V gene data show CDR1 as SGHAT and CDR2 as FQNNGV. Trimming took off 5 bases at V and 0 bases at J, with 11 bases between the two ends. The CDR3 is made up of 14 amino acids. Study-wide results and caveats: Seemingly distinctive of ankylosing spondylitis blood was a TCR beta motif formed by eight highly homologous variants. Certain motif variants had earlier been reported in reactive arthritis synovial fluid and blood. The clones that were linked to disease were reported to be significantly enriched in matched synovial fluid samples from ankylosing spondylitis patients.

Comment on this clonotype: Its specificity is not known.

MiXCR, applied by TCRdb to the 5' RACE reads, yields one record per CDR3 protein. The sample has a few hundred thousand distinct CDR3 sequences; 7.3% are singletons. The TCR comes from a male donor with ankylosing spondylitis. V and J are TRBV11-2 and TRBJ2-7; D not resolved. Sequencing was performed on blood, either unsorted or a sorted T cell fraction (not recorded which). CDR3 in amino acids: CASSGPPGSYEQYF. DNA for the CDR3: TGTGCCAGCAGCGGGCCACCCGGCTCCTACGAGCAGTACTTC.